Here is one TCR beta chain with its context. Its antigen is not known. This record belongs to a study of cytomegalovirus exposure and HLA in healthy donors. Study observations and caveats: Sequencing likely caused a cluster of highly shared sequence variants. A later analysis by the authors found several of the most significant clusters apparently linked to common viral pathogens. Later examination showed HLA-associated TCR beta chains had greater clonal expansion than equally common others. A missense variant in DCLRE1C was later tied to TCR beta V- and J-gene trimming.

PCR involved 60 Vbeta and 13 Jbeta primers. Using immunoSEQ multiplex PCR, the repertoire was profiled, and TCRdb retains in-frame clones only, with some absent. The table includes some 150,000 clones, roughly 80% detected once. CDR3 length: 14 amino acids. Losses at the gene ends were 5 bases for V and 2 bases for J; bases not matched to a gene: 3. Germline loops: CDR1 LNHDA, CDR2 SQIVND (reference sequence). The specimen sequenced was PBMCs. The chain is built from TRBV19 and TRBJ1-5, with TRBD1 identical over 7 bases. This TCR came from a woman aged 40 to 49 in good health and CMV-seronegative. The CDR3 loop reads CASSVTGGNQPQHF. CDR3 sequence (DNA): TGTGCCAGTAGTGTTACAGGGGGCAATCAGCCCCAGCATTTT.